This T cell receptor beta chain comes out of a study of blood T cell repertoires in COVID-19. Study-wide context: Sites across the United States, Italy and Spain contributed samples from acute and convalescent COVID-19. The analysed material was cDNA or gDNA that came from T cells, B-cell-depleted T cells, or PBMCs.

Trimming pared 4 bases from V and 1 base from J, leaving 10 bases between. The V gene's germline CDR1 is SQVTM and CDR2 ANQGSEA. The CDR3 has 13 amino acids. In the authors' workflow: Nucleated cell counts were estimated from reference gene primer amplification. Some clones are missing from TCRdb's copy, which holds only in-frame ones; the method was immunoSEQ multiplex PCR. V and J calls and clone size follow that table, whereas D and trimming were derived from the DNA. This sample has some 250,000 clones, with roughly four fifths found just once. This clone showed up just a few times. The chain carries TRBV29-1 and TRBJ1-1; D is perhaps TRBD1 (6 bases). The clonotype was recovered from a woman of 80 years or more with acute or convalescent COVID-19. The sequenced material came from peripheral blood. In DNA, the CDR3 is TGCAGCGTTGGTCAGGGGTGGAACACTGAAGCTTTCTTT. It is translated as CSVGQGWNTEAFF.